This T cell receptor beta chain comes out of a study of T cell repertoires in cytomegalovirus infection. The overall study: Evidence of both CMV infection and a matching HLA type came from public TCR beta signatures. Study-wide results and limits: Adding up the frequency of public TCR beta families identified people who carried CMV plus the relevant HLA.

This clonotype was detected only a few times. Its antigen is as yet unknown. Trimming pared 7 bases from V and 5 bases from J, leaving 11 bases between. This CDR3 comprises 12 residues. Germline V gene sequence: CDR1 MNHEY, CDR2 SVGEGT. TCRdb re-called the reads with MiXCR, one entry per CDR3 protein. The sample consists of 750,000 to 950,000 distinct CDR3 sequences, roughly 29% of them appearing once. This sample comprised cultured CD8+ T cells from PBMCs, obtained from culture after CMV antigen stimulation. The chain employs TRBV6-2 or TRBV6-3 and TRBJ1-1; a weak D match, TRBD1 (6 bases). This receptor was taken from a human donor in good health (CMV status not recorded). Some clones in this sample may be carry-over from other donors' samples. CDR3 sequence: CASNHGQTEAFF. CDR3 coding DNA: TGTGCCAGCAACCACGGACAGACTGAAGCTTTCTTT.